The next 7 T cell receptor beta chains were all read from a single sample in a study of blood T cell repertoires in COVID-19. The method was immunoSEQ multiplex PCR; TCRdb's version includes in-frame clones alone and lacks a portion of them. The table includes nearly 300,000 clones, about nine tenths detected once. The sequencing sample was made of peripheral blood. The receptors come from a woman aged 25 to 45 who had recovered from COVID-19.

This clone has just one count. The chain recombines TRBV3-1 (or the pseudogene TRBV3-2) with TRBJ1-5; 8 positions match TRBD1. Germline V gene data show CDR1 as LGHDT and CDR2 as YNNKEL (reference sequence). With V trimmed by 6 bases and J by 0 bases, 13 bases remained unmatched. The CDR3 is 18 residues long. CDR3 in amino acids: CASRPEWGRGLSNQPQHF. CDR3 sequence (DNA): TGTGCCAGCAGGCCTGAGTGGGGCAGGGGGCTTAGCAATCAGCCCCAGCATTTT.

The rearrangement joins TRBV19 to TRBJ1-5; 9 bases are a match to TRBD1. J lost 4 bases, V lost 5 bases, and 6 bases had no gene match. The CDR3 has 15 residues. Germline V gene data show CDR1 as LNHDA and CDR2 as SQIVND (reference sequence). This CDR3 reads CASSRGQGMNQPQHF. Written as DNA, the CDR3 is TGTGCCAGTAGTCGGGGACAGGGCATGAATCAGCCCCAGCATTTT.

This clone showed up just once. This chain links TRBV7-8 with TRBJ1-1, with D possibly matching TRBD1 (5 bases). This CDR3 has 14 amino acids. Per germline, CDR1 SGHVS and CDR2 FQNEAQ. V dropped 3 bases and J dropped 4 bases, with 12 bases sitting between them. CDR3 nucleotides: TGTGCCAGCAGCTTTGGGGGGTGGAGCACTGAAGCTTTCTTT. It encodes CASSFGGWSTEAFF.

The rearrangement uses TRBV12-3 or TRBV12-4 and TRBJ2-5; perhaps TRBD1 as D (6 bases). The CDR3 has 13 amino acids. V shed 5 bases and J shed 2 bases, with 9 bases lying between them. The chain's CDR3 is CASSPDRQETQYF. The DNA for the CDR3 is TGTGCCAGCAGTCCAGACAGGCAAGAGACCCAGTACTTC.

The chain has TRBV5-6 and TRBJ1-4; D is possibly TRBD1 (6 bases). The V gene's germline CDR1 is SGHDT and CDR2 YYEEEE. The CDR3 contains 14 residues. The V end was cut by 4 bases, the J end by 7 bases, with 14 bases between. In DNA form, the CDR3 reads TGTGCCAGCAGCCGACAGGATGGAGGTGAAAAACTGTTTTTT. Amino acids: CASSRQDGGEKLFF.

V usage is TRBV28 and J usage is TRBJ1-5; TRBD1 might be the D (5 bases). The CDR3 has 14 amino acids. V dropped 6 bases and J dropped 4 bases, with 13 bases sitting between them. CDR1 MDHEN and CDR2 SYDVKM come from the germline V gene. The CDR3 nucleotides are TGTGCCAGCAGATGGGCGGGGCAGAATCAGCCCCAGCATTTT. Encoded protein: CASRWAGQNQPQHF. The full variable domain, in which reference TRBV28 and TRBJ1-5 provide the parts outside the CDR3, is DVKVTQSSRYLVKRTGEKVFLECVQDMDHENMFWYRQDPGLGLRLIYFSYDVKMKEKGDIPEGYSVSREKKERFSLILESASTNQTSMYLCASRWAGQNQPQHFGDGTRLSIL.

The chain combines TRBV6-1 with TRBJ1-1; D is undetermined. The CDR3 is made up of 13 amino acids. Germline CDR1 reads MNHNS; CDR2 reads SASEGT. With 2 bases removed from V and 0 bases from J, the gap between germline ends came to 4 bases. In DNA form, the CDR3 reads TGTGCCAGCAGTGAACCAGTGAACACTGAAGCTTTCTTT. This translates into CASSEPVNTEAFF.